This TCR beta chain appears in the sequencing data of a study of T-cell reconstitution after alpha-beta-depleted transplantation in children. Study results and caveats: T-cell counts and diversity at one year post-transplant came mainly from newly produced T cells. Surviving recipient T cells and thymic progenitors accounted for the high day-60 TCRbeta diversity observed in some patients. Reportedly, only several hundred clones from non-depleted graft cells drove alpha-beta T-cell counts at about two months.

Molecular barcoding with unique molecular identifiers was used for the TCRbeta library. TCRdb re-analysed the PCR reads in MiXCR, keeping a single row per CDR3 protein. The table includes more than 400,000 distinct CDR3 sequences, 11% detected once. The ends were cut back, 2 bases at V and 4 bases at J, with 11 bases in the middle. The CDR3 has 14 residues. CDR1 is MGHDK, CDR2 SYGVNS, per germline. Comment on this clonotype: Antigen unknown.

The TCR sequence derives from a female patient aged 2 to 10 who had a stem cell transplant for aplastic anemia, so the T cells may come from the graft donor. The material was PBMCs, mostly from graft donor cells, obtained 180 days after TCRalphabeta/CD19-depleted stem cell transplant. The rearrangement uses TRBV25-1 and TRBJ1-2, with D tentatively TRBD1 (5 bases). CDR3 region: CASSEDRSGYGYTF. Here the CDR3 DNA reads TGTGCCAGCAGTGAAGACAGATCGGGCTATGGCTACACCTTC.